This T cell receptor (beta chain) was observed in a study of cytomegalovirus exposure and HLA in healthy donors. Use of 60 Vbeta and 13 Jbeta primers characterized the PCR. TCRdb's copy holds only in-frame clones and misses some; the assay was immunoSEQ multiplex PCR. The repertoire consists of some 200,000 clones, with roughly 80% occurring once and the leading ten covering about 1.8%. CDR3 length: 14 amino acids. The V gene's germline CDR1 is GTSNPN and CDR2 SVGIG (reference sequence). V lost 1 base and J 5 bases, leaving 14 bases between the germline ends. This TCR was sampled from a woman under 30 in good health and CMV-seronegative. The chain couples TRBV30 to TRBJ2-5, with a tentative D call TRBD2 (6 bases). The specimen was PBMCs. CDR3 residues: CAWSGGHGGETQYF. The CDR3, as DNA: TGTGCCTGGAGTGGAGGGCATGGAGGGGAGACCCAGTACTTC. Supplemented by reference TRBV30 and TRBJ2-5, the full variable domain reads SQTIHQWPATLVQPVGSPLSLECTVEGTSNPNLYWYRQAAGRGLQLLFYSVGIGQISSEVPQNLSASRPQDRQFILSSKKLLLSDSGFYLCAWSGGHGGETQYFGPGTRLLVL.